A single sample is the source of the 24 T cell receptor beta chains below, sequenced in a study of cytomegalovirus exposure and HLA in healthy donors. The PCR ran on 60 Vbeta and 13 Jbeta primers. Some clones are missing from TCRdb's copy, which holds only in-frame ones; the method was immunoSEQ multiplex PCR. This repertoire shows more than 80,000 clones, about 76% found once; its top ten account for around 5.8%. Sequenced material: PBMCs. The source is a woman aged 45-59 years in good health and CMV-seropositive.

The rearrangement uses TRBV7-7 and TRBJ1-1; the D gene is possibly TRBD1 (5 bases). CDR3 length: 13 amino acids. Per the germline V gene, CDR1 is SSHAT and CDR2 is FNYEAQ (reference sequence). The germline V and J ends were trimmed by 3 bases and 2 bases, with 7 bases remaining between them. This CDR3 is CASSLTANTEAFF. CDR3 bases: TGTGCCAGCAGCTTGACAGCTAACACTGAAGCTTTCTTT. Together with reference TRBV7-7 and TRBJ1-1, the CDR3 gives the full variable domain: GAGVSQSPRYKVTKRGQDVTLRCDPISSHATLYWYQQALGQGPEFLTYFNYEAQPDKSGLPSDRFSAERPEGSISTLTIQRTEQRDSAMYRCASSLTANTEAFFGQGTRLTVV.

CDR3 amino acids: CASSLVRGFIDEQYF. In DNA, the CDR3 is TGCGCCAGCAGCTTGGTCCGGGGGTTTATCGACGAGCAGTACTTC. The chain carries TRBV5-1 and TRBJ2-7; perhaps TRBD2 as D (6 bases). This CDR3 has 15 amino acids. CDR1 SGHRS and CDR2 YFSETQ come from the germline V gene. V lost 0 bases and J lost 5, with 15 bases in between.

The rearrangement joins TRBV7-3 to TRBJ2-2, with D unclear. V gave up 4 bases and J gave up 4 bases, with 4 bases separating them. The CDR3 is 12 amino acids. In germline, CDR1 is SGHTA, CDR2 FQGTGA. CDR3 in DNA: TGTGCCAGCAGCTCGCGCACCGGGGAGCTGTTTTTT. Translation: CASSSRTGELFF.

The J gene is TRBJ1-2, the V gene TRBV4-2; the match to TRBD1 covers 8 bases. The CDR3 extends over 19 amino acids. Germline trimming cut 2 bases from V and 6 bases from J; bases unmatched to any gene: 20. Germline loops: CDR1 LGHNA, CDR2 YNFKEQ. CDR3 bases: TGTGCCAGCAGCCAATACCTTACCGGGACAGGAAGTATGATGGATGGCTACACCTTC. This gives the protein CASSQYLTGTGSMMDGYTF.

V gene TRBV2 combines with J gene TRBJ1-4; 10 bases are a match to TRBD1. CDR3 length: 14 residues. The V segment lost 6 bases and the J segment 4 bases; nucleotides outside the gene matches: 2. Germline V gives CDR1 SNHLY, CDR2 FYNNEI. CDR3 sequence (DNA): TGTGCCAGCAGGGACAGGGGGTTTAATGAAAAACTGTTTTTT. Amino acid sequence: CASRDRGFNEKLFF.

In its sample, this clone was seen a few times. V and J are TRBV6-1 and TRBJ1-1; D is ambiguous. V was clipped by 9 bases and J by 3 bases, with 11 bases between them. The CDR3 consists of 12 residues. Germline CDR1 reads MNHNS; CDR2 reads SASEGT. The CDR3 here is CASFRLDTEAFF. The DNA of the CDR3 is TGTGCCAGTTTCAGGTTGGACACTGAAGCTTTCTTT.

The V and J genes are TRBV5-3 and TRBJ2-1; a weak D match, TRBD1 (5 bases). TRBV5-3 is flagged as an ORF with uncertain function. CDR3 length equals 18 residues. V was trimmed by 3 bases and J by 6 bases, leaving 25 bases between them. The DNA for the CDR3 is TGTGCCAGAAGCTCGGAAGGGGCCCGACCTCGTATCTTCAATGAGCAGTTCTTC. Amino acids: CARSSEGARPRIFNEQFF.

This chain joins TRBV2 and TRBJ2-7; TRBD1 might be the D (5 bases). Trimming took 1 base from V and 2 from J, leaving 12 bases between them. The length of the CDR3 is 15 residues. Germline assignment: CDR1 SNHLY and CDR2 FYNNEI. The CDR3 DNA sequence: TGTGCCAGCAGTGAAGAGGCAGTCAGGGCCTACGAGCAGTACTTC. Protein sequence: CASSEEAVRAYEQYF.

This chain links TRBV4-3 with TRBJ2-3; 10 bases match TRBD2. V shed 1 base, J shed 7 bases, and the junction held 5 bases outside the gene matches. CDR1 and CDR2 (germline): LGHNA, YSLEER. The CDR3 contains 15 residues. The CDR3 DNA reads TGCGCCAGCAGCCAAGCTAGCGGGGGTCAAAATACGCAGTATTTT. Its protein product is CASSQASGGQNTQYF.

The chain combines TRBV5-1 with TRBJ1-3; D gene uncertain. The CDR3 runs to 14 residues. Germline assignment: CDR1 SGHRS and CDR2 YFSETQ. Deletions cut 0 bases from V and 2 bases from J, with 6 bases between. CDR3 DNA: TGCGCCAGCAGCTTGGAATCAGCTGGAAACACCATATATTTT. Translation gives CASSLESAGNTIYF.

The CDR3 region has the DNA TGTGCCAGCTCACAAGACACCGGCTCCTACGAGCAGTACTTC. It is translated as CASSQDTGSYEQYF. This chain links TRBV18 with TRBJ2-5; D call uncertain. TRBJ2-7 explains the end of the DNA better; the J call may be wrong. Germline V gene lookup returns CDR1 KGHSH and CDR2 LQKENI. The CDR3 is made up of 14 amino acids.

DNA for the CDR3: TGTGCCAGCAGCTTGGGACAGGGGGTGGACACCATATATTTT. Amino acid sequence: CASSLGQGVDTIYF. The chain recombines TRBV5-4 with TRBJ1-3; 9 nucleotides agree with TRBD1. The trim removed 0 bases at V and 8 bases at J, leaving 3 bases unmatched. Germline V lookup: CDR1 SGHNT, CDR2 YYREEE (reference sequence). This CDR3 region has 14 residues.

This chain joins TRBV7-3 and TRBJ2-5; D call uncertain. V was trimmed by 2 bases and J by 3 bases, leaving 7 bases between them. The CDR3 is 13 residues long. Germline lookup yields CDR1 SGHTA and CDR2 FQGTGA. CDR3 residues: CASSLDTKETQYF. CDR3 coding DNA: TGTGCCAGCAGCTTAGACACGAAAGAGACCCAGTACTTC.

The gene calls are TRBV23-1 and TRBJ1-5, with 9 bases lining up with TRBD1. TRBV23-1 is annotated as an ORF whose role is uncertain. The CDR3 sequence is 18 residues long. Losses at the gene ends were 2 bases for V and 0 bases for J; bases not matched to a gene: 8. The CDR3 is CASSQTGQGPYSNQPQHF. The CDR3 region has the DNA TGCGCCAGCAGTCAAACCGGACAGGGGCCCTATAGCAATCAGCCCCAGCATTTT.

The J gene is TRBJ1-2, the V gene TRBV18, with 7 bases matching TRBD1. After removal of 3 bases from V and 4 bases from J, the junction contained 8 bases not matched to a gene. The CDR3 sequence is 15 residues long. Per germline, CDR1 KGHSH and CDR2 LQKENI. The CDR3 region is CASSPTSEGAYGYTF. For the CDR3, the DNA is TGTGCCAGCTCACCCACTTCGGAGGGGGCCTATGGCTACACCTTC.

This clone was seen repeatedly, ten times or more. The V gene is TRBV29-1, the J gene TRBJ1-1; D may be TRBD1 (5 bases). The CDR3 loop spans 15 amino acids. CDR1 is SQVTM, CDR2 ANQGSEA, per germline. V lost 6 bases, J lost 5 bases, and 22 bases lay in between. The CDR3 sequence: CSVTPRGDQVTEAFF. The CDR3 nucleotides read TGCAGCGTCACGCCACGCGGGGACCAGGTTACTGAAGCTTTCTTT.

V gene TRBV6-1 combines with J gene TRBJ2-7; a weak D match, TRBD2 (6 bases). Germline loops: CDR1 MNHNS, CDR2 SASEGT. This CDR3 has 17 amino acids. Trimming left V 2 bases short and J 2 bases short, with 19 bases between. The DNA for the CDR3 is TGTGCCAGCAGTGAAAGACTCGTTGGGACTGGCGCCTACGAGCAGTACTTC. It codes for CASSERLVGTGAYEQYF.

This rearrangement joins TRBV9 to TRBJ2-1, with 7 bases aligning to TRBD2. With 2 bases clipped from V and 2 bases from J, the junction kept 4 bases outside the gene matches. The CDR3 is 15 amino acids. Germline CDR1 is SGDLS and CDR2 is YYNGEE. CDR3 region: CASSVGGGTYNEQFF. CDR3 DNA: TGTGCCAGCAGCGTCGGCGGGGGAACCTACAATGAGCAGTTCTTC. Full variable domain (remainder filled in from reference TRBV9 and TRBJ2-1): DSGVTQTPKHLITATGQRVTLRCSPRSGDLSVYWYQQSLDQGLQFLIQYYNGEERAKGNILERFSAQQFPDLHSELNLSSLELGDSALYFCASSVGGGTYNEQFFGPGTRLTVL.

This clone was seen only once. J is TRBJ1-4 and V is TRBV21-1; the table's D call, TRBD1, was not checked against the DNA. TRBV21-1 is described as a pseudogene. The CDR3 totals 15 residues. The CDR3 coding sequence is TGTGCCAGCAGCAAAGGGGACAGGGGGGGGGAAAAACTGTTTTTT. Residues: CASSKGDRGGEKLFF.

V and J are TRBV7-2 and TRBJ2-5; D might be TRBD2 (7 bases). Judging by the DNA end, TRBJ2-7 fits better; the J call may be wrong. Germline V gene data show CDR1 as SGHTA and CDR2 as FQGNSA. The CDR3 consists of 14 residues. Here the CDR3 reads CASSQGGGLYEQYF. Written as DNA, the CDR3 is TGTGCCAGCAGCCAGGGCGGGGGCCTCTACGAGCAGTACTTC.

The sample holds one count of this clone. The rearrangement links TRBV15 to TRBJ2-5; D not certain. CDR3 length: 12 amino acids. Trimming left V 1 base short and J 6 bases short, with 6 bases between. Germline CDR1 LNHNV, CDR2 YYDKDF (reference sequence). CDR3: CATSRARKTQYF. The CDR3 nucleotides read TGTGCCACCAGCAGAGCCAGGAAGACCCAGTACTTC. Full variable domain (remainder filled in from reference TRBV15 and TRBJ2-5): DAMVIQNPRYQVTQFGKPVTLSCSQTLNHNVMYWYQQKSSQAPKLLFHYYDKDFNNEADTPDNFQSRRPNTSFCFLDIRSPGLGDTAMYLCATSRARKTQYFGPGTRLLVL.

The chain employs TRBV10-2 and TRBJ1-3; D remains unclear. Germline CDR1 and CDR2: WSHSY and SAAADI. This CDR3 region has 12 residues. Trimming cost V 6 bases and J 0 bases, with 3 bases left between them. CDR3 residues: CASSFSGNTIYF. The CDR3 nucleotides are TGCGCCAGCAGCTTCTCTGGAAACACCATATATTTT.

To note about this clone: This CDR3 is missing its conserved last phenylalanine or tryptophan, likely due to a read error. This chain links TRBV7-6 with TRBJ1-2; possibly TRBD1 for D (6 bases). With 4 bases removed from V and 6 bases from J, the gap between germline ends came to 12 bases. Germline V gene lookup returns CDR1 SGHVS and CDR2 FNYEAQ. The CDR3 length is 13 residues. The CDR3 loop is CASSSYRVNGYTL. The CDR3 nucleotides read TGTGCCAGCAGCTCATACAGGGTCAATGGCTACACCCTC.

A single count supports this clone. CDR3 DNA sequence: TGTGCCAGCAGCGTCGGACAGGCTAACTACGAGCAGTACTTC. Its translation is CASSVGQANYEQYF. The J gene is TRBJ2-7, the V gene TRBV9; 7 positions match TRBD1. Trimming at V came to 2 bases and at J to 3 bases, leaving 5 bases not matched to a gene. This CDR3 region has 14 residues. Germline values: CDR1 SGDLS, CDR2 YYNGEE.